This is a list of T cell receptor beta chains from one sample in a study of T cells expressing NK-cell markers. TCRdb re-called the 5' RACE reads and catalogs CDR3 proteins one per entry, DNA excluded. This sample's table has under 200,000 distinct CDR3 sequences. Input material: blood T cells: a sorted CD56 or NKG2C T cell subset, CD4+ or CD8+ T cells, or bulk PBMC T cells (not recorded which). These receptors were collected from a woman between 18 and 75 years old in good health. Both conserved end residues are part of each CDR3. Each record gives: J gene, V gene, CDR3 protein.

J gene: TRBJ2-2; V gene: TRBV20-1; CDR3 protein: CSARVPGRGDTGELFF
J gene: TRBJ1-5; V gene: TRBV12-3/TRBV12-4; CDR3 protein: CASSLVGGYDRPQHF
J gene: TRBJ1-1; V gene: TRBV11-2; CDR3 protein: CASSSATDGNTEAFF
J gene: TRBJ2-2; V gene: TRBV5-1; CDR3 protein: CASGDGQGALRELFF
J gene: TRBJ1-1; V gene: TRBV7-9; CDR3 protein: CASSAIGGNTEAFF
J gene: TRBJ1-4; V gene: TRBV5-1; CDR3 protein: CASSEGTSVEGEKLFF
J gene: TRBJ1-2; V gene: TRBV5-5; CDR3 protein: CASSLADLYGYTF
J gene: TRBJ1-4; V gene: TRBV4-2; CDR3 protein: CASSQDRTVSEKLFF
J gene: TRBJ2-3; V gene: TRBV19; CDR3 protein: CASKMTGTSTDTQYF
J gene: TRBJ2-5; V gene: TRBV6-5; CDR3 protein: CASSYSFTSHGQTQYF
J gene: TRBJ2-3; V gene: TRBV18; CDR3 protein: CASSLNRITDTQYF
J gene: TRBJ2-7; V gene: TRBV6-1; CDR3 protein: CASRVDGAYEQYF
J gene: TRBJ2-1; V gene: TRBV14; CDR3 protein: CASSPTGGRNEQFF
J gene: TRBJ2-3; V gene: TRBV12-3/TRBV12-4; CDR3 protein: CASSLGVGLGTDTQYF
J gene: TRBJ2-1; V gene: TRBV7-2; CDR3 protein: CASSLVPRTSGTNEQFF
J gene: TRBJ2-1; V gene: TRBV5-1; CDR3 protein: CASSKPGGAIRNEQFF
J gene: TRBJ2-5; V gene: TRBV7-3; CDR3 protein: CASSRDRGQETQYF
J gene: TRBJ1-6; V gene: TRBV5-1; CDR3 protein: CASSLGFDNSPLHF
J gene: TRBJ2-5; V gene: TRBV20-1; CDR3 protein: CSARGGGGLQETQYF
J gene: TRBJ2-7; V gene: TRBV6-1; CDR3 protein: CASRDPARAGDEQYF
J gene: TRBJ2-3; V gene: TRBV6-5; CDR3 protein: CASSYPTGGSGTDTQYF
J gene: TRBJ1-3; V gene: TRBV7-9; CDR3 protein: CASSSQGVEEHTIYF
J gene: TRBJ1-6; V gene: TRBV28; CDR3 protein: CASSPTGFYNSPLHF
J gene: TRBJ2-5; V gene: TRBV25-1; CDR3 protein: CASSDDTVYQETQYF
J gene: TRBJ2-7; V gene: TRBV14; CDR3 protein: CASSQAGGAALNSPYEQYF
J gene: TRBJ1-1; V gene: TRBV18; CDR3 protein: CASSPSGVGNTEAFF
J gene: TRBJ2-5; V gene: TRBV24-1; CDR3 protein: CATSDPLAGAQETQYF
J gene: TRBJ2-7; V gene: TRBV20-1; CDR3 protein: CSARGTSGGLSSYEQYF
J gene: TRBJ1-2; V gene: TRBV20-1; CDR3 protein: CSARPLASDGYTF
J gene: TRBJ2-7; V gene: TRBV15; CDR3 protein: CATSRDKDGGYEQYF
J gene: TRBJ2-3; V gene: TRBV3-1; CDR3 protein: CASSQEPGGAVTQYF
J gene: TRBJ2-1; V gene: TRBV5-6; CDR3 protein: CASSSGPLGNEQFF
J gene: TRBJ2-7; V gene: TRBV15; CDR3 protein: CATSRLSGNGELGYEQYF
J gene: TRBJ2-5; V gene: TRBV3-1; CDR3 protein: CASSQRLETQYF
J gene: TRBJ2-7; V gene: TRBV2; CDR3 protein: CASSAQTSGSYEQYF
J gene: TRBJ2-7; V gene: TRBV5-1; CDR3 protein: CASSLLAGAGEQYF
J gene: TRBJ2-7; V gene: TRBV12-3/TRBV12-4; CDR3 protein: CASSLESGTGSSYEQYF
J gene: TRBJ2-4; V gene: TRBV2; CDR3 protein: CATSGGARAKNIQYF
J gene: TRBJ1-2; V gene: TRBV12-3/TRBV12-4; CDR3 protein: CASAVQLNYGYTF
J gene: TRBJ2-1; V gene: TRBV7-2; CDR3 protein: CASSVDRISYNEQFF
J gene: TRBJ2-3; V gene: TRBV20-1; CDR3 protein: CSAGTSRSTDTQYF
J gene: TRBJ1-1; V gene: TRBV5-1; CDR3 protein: CASSEGARGLGTEAFF
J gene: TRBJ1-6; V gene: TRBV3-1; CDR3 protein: CASSRTGRDSPLHF